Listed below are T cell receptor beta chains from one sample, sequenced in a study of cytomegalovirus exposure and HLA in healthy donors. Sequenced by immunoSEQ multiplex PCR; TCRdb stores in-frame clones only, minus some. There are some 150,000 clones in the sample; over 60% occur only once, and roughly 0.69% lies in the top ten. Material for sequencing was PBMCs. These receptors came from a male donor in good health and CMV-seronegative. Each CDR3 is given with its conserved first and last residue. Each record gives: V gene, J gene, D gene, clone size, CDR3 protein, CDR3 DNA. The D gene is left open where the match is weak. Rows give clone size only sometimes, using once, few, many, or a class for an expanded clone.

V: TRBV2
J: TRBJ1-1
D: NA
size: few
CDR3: CASRQQYLVTEAFF
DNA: TGTGCCAGCAGACAACAGTACTTGGTCACTGAAGCTTTCTTT

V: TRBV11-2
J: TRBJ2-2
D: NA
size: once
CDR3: CASSSRTATGELFF
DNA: TGTGCCAGCAGCTCCAGGACAGCCACCGGGGAGCTGTTTTTT

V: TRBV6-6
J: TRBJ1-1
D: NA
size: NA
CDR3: CASSPQGDTEAFF
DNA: TGTGCCAGCAGTCCACAGGGAGACACTGAAGCTTTCTTT

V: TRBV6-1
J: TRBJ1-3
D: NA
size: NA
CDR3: CASKMYSGNTIYF
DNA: TGTGCCAGTAAAATGTACTCTGGAAACACCATATATTTT

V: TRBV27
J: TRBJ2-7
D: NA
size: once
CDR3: CASSSLVPGPHHF
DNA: TGTGCCAGCAGTTCCCTGGTACCGGGTCCCCATCACTTC

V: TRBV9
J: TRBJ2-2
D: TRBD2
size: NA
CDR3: CASSAATSGGVSRTGELFF
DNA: TGTGCCAGCAGCGCAGCCACTAGCGGGGGGGTCTCGCGCACCGGGGAGCTGTTTTTT

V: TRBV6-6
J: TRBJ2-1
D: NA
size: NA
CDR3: CASSGLPSYNEQFF
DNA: TGTGCCAGCAGTGGACTGCCCTCCTACAATGAGCAGTTCTTC

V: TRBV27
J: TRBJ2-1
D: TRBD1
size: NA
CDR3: CASTDRGKSYNEQFF
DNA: TGTGCCAGCACGGACAGGGGGAAGTCCTACAATGAGCAGTTCTTC

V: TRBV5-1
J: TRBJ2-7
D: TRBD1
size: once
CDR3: CASGPGQAKPHEQYF
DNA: TGCGCCAGCGGACCGGGACAGGCCAAACCCCACGAGCAGTACTTC

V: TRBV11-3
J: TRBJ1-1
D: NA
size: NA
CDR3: CASGSGKNTEAFF
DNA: TGTGCCAGCGGATCGGGGAAAAACACTGAAGCTTTCTTT

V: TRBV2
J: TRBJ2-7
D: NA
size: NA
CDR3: CASRRHYEQYF
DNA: TGTGCCAGCAGGAGACACTACGAGCAGTACTTC

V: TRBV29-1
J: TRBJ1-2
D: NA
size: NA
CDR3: CSVVKGSYGYTF
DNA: TGCAGCGTGGTAAAGGGGTCCTATGGCTACACCTTC

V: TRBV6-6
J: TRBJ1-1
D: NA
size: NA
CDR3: CASSYSGQAYTEAFF
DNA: TGTGCCAGCAGTTATAGTGGGCAGGCCTACACTGAAGCTTTCTTT

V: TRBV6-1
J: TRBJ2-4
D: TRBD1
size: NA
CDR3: CACSMTGTNIQYF
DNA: TGTGCCTGCAGCATGACAGGGACAAACATTCAGTACTTC

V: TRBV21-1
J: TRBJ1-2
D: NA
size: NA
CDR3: CASSKYKGRRVDYGYTF
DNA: TGTGCCAGCAGCAAATATAAGGGGCGCCGGGTGGACTATGGCTACACCTTC

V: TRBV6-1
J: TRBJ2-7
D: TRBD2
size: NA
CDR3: CASRLAGAYEQYF
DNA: TGTGCCAGCAGACTAGCGGGAGCCTACGAGCAGTACTTC

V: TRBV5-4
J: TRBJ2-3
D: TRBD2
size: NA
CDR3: CASSRSGRSTDTQYF
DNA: TGTGCCAGCAGCCGTAGCGGGAGAAGCACAGATACGCAGTATTTT

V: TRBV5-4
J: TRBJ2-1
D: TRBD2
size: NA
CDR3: CASSLALAGGWNEQFF
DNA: TGTGCCAGCAGCTTGGCCCTAGCGGGAGGGTGGAATGAGCAGTTCTTC

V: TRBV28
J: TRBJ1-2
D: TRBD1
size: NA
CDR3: CASSPTGGYGYTF
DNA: TGTGCCAGCAGTCCTACAGGGGGGTATGGCTACACCTTC

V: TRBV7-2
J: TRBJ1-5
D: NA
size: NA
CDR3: CASSPQANNQPQHF
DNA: TGTGCCAGCAGCCCACAGGCCAACAATCAGCCCCAGCATTTT